Each of the 27 T cell receptor beta chains below was sequenced from the same sample in a study of early T cells in non-severe SARS-CoV-2 infection. TCRdb used MiXCR to reprocess the 5' RACE reads, holding one entry per CDR3 protein. This table holds roughly 63,000 distinct CDR3 sequences, roughly 12% found once. The sequenced sample consisted of whole blood. The source is an adult who was a healthcare worker with PCR-confirmed SARS-CoV-2 infection or an uninfected control (not recorded which).

V is TRBV28 and J is TRBJ2-3; D is uncertain. Trimming removed 7 bases from V and 7 bases from J, with 12 bases in between. The germline gives CDR1 MDHEN, CDR2 SYDVKM. The CDR3 is 12 amino acids. DNA for the CDR3: TGTGCCAGCAATGGGGATACATATACGCAGTATTTT. Residues: CASNGDTYTQYF.

The chain carries TRBV11-2 and TRBJ1-6; D uncertain. Germline lookup yields CDR1 SGHAT and CDR2 FQNNGV. Trimming left V 3 bases short and J 3 bases short, with 18 bases between. This CDR3 comprises 18 residues. The CDR3 loop is CASSLEGPLMYYNSPLHF. CDR3 nucleotide sequence: TGTGCCAGCAGCTTGGAGGGCCCCCTAATGTACTATAATTCACCCCTCCACTTT.

This clonotype has at least ten counts. The V and J genes are TRBV6-2 or TRBV6-3 and TRBJ2-1; D uncertain. The V gene's germline CDR1 is MNHEY and CDR2 SVGEGT. The V end lost 6 bases, the J end lost 5 bases, and 8 bases lay between the germline ends. The CDR3 contains 12 residues. Written as DNA, the CDR3 is TGTGCCAGCAGCCCCCGGGACAATGAGCAGTTCTTC. Translated, it gives CASSPRDNEQFF.

CDR3 bases: TGCAGTGCGAGGTCTGTAGCTGGGGCCAACGTCCTGACTTTC. This translates into CSARSVAGANVLTF. The chain has TRBV20-1 and TRBJ2-6; D gene ambiguous. CDR1 and CDR2 (germline): DFQATT, SNEGSKA (reference sequence). The CDR3 totals 14 residues. V was shortened by 6 bases and J by 2 bases, with 11 bases between the two germline ends.

This clonotype was seen ten or more times. The rearrangement links TRBV7-9 to TRBJ1-1; no firm D call. This CDR3 spans 14 amino acids. With 4 bases removed from V and 4 bases from J, the gap between germline ends came to 13 bases. Germline CDR1 is SEHNR and CDR2 is FQNEAQ (reference sequence). DNA for the CDR3: TGTGCCAGCAGCTCCCAGAGGAAGAGCACTGAAGCTTTCTTT. It yields the protein CASSSQRKSTEAFF.

The sample holds a few counts of this clonotype. J is TRBJ2-5 and V is TRBV9, with 10 positions matching TRBD2. Unmatched junction bases numbered 7, after V lost 3 bases and J lost 5 bases. CDR1 and CDR2 from the germline V gene are SGDLS and YYNGEE. The CDR3 extends over 15 amino acids. The CDR3 DNA reads TGTGCCAGCAGCGGAATAGCGGGAGGCTGGGAGACCCAGTACTTC. The encoded protein is CASSGIAGGWETQYF.

The table lists this clonotype with many counts. The rearrangement joins TRBV20-1 to TRBJ2-5; 7 bases are a match to TRBD2. Germline trimming cut 0 bases from V and 5 bases from J; bases unmatched to any gene: 9. CDR1 DFQATT and CDR2 SNEGSKA come from the germline V gene (reference sequence). The CDR3 extends over 15 amino acids. Here the CDR3 reads CSARDPRTREETQYF. The CDR3 nucleotides read TGCAGTGCTAGAGATCCCCGGACTAGGGAGGAGACCCAGTACTTC.

The sample holds a few counts of this clonotype. The V gene is TRBV20-1, the J gene TRBJ2-3; D gene unclear. The CDR3 covers 16 residues. The germline V gene has CDR1 DFQATT and CDR2 SNEGSKA (reference sequence). The CDR3 DNA reads TGCAGCTACCTTTTCGGCGGCGGAAGTAGCACAGATACGCAGTATTTT. Translated, it gives CSYLFGGGSSTDTQYF.

This rearrangement joins TRBV5-5 to TRBJ1-4; D not certain. Trimming pared 4 bases from V and 0 bases from J, leaving 16 bases between. The germline CDR1 and CDR2 sequences are SGHKS and YYEKEE (reference sequence). The CDR3 length is 17 residues. The CDR3 DNA follows: TGTGCCAGCAGCGAACATATTGACGCCGCAACTAATGAAAAACTGTTTTTT. Encoded protein: CASSEHIDAATNEKLFF. Using reference TRBV5-5 and TRBJ1-4 for the parts outside the CDR3, the full variable domain is DAGVTQSPTHLIKTRGQQVTLRCSPISGHKSVSWYQQVLGQGPQFIFQYYEKEERGRGNFPDRFSARQFPNYSSELNVNALLLGDSALYLCASSEHIDAATNEKLFFGSGTQLSVL.

Only a few counts were recorded for this clonotype. The chain couples TRBV2 to TRBJ1-5; no clear D gene. The CDR3 runs to 16 residues. The V gene lost 2 bases and the J gene lost 2 bases, with 13 bases spanning the gap. CDR1 is SNHLY, CDR2 FYNNEI, per germline. The CDR3 sequence: CASSESIGMGNQPQHF. DNA of the CDR3: TGTGCCAGCAGTGAAAGTATAGGGATGGGCAATCAGCCCCAGCATTTT.

This clonotype was observed a handful of times. The chain uses TRBV2 and TRBJ2-2, with 13 bases lining up with TRBD2. V dropped 7 bases and J dropped 6; count of bases not matched to a gene: 5. Germline assignment: CDR1 SNHLY and CDR2 FYNNEI. The CDR3 runs 15 residues. The CDR3 coding sequence is TGTGCCAGCACCCCTACTAGCGGGGGGGCCGGGGAGCTGTTTTTT. As protein: CASTPTSGGAGELFF.

This clonotype is classed as medium-sized. The genes are TRBV28 and TRBJ2-7; no clear D. From germline, CDR1 is MDHEN and CDR2 SYDVKM. The CDR3 consists of 13 residues. Trimming took off 6 bases at V and 0 bases at J, with 9 bases between the two ends. The CDR3 DNA reads as TGTGCCAGCAGGCCACAGCTCTCCTACGAGCAGTACTTC. It yields the protein CASRPQLSYEQYF.

There are many counts of this clonotype. The chain couples TRBV18 to TRBJ1-2; TRBD1 agrees at 7 bases. This CDR3 is 14 amino acids long. Looked up from germline, CDR1 is KGHSH and CDR2 is LQKENI. The trim removed 3 bases at V and 6 bases at J, leaving 7 bases unmatched. Here the CDR3 reads CASSPLGQEDGYTF. CDR3 nucleotide sequence: TGTGCCAGCTCACCCCTCGGACAGGAGGATGGCTACACCTTC.

A note on this clonotype: At one boundary the junction diverges from the germline segment, which might be a read error. This chain connects TRBV5-1 to TRBJ2-7, with 8 bases that match TRBD2. This CDR3 region has 16 residues. The germline gives CDR1 SGHRS, CDR2 YFSETQ. CDR3 nucleotide sequence: TGCGCCAGCACCTTGGGGGTCGGGAGGGCTTCCTACGAGCAGTACTTC. Protein: CASTLGVGRASYEQYF.

This clonotype was picked up a small number of times. As DNA, the CDR3 is TGTGCCAGCAGCTTAGGTCCTAGCGGGCCGCAAGAGACCCAGTACTTC. Translation gives CASSLGPSGPQETQYF. The gene calls are TRBV7-9 and TRBJ2-5; 8 bases are shared with TRBD2. Trimming cost V 1 base and J 2 bases; bases outside gene matches: 6. Looked up from germline, CDR1 is SEHNR and CDR2 is FQNEAQ (reference sequence). The CDR3 totals 16 residues.

This chain joins TRBV7-2 and TRBJ2-7; 10 bases agree with TRBD2. Germline CDR1 and CDR2: SGHTA and FQGNSA. This CDR3 spans 15 amino acids. Trimming at V came to 5 bases and at J to 0 bases, leaving 4 bases not matched to a gene. The chain's CDR3 is CASSPRTSGSYEQYF. The CDR3 DNA is TGTGCCAGCAGCCCGCGGACTAGCGGCTCCTACGAGCAGTACTTC.

In its sample, this clonotype was seen a few times. This chain links TRBV2 with TRBJ2-3, with 11 bases fitting TRBD2. The germline V gene encodes CDR1 SNHLY and CDR2 FYNNEI. Trimming removed 8 bases from V and 6 bases from J; junction bases left unmatched: 10. The CDR3 covers 15 residues. The CDR3 nucleotides are TGTGCCAGCTCGACTAGCGGGATCCCGGGGGATACGCAGTATTTT. Translation: CASSTSGIPGDTQYF.

At least ten counts were recorded for this clonotype. The CDR3 sequence is CASRGGGNQPQHF. Here the CDR3 DNA reads TGTGCCAGCAGAGGGGGAGGCAATCAGCCCCAGCATTTT. The rearrangement links TRBV6-6 to TRBJ1-5; TRBD1 is a possible D gene (6 bases). CDR1 and CDR2 (germline): MNHNY, SVGAGI (reference sequence). Between the trimmed V and J ends, which lost 6 bases and 2 bases, there was a span of 8 bases. The CDR3 totals 13 residues.

This clonotype was seen ten or more times. The genes are TRBV24-1 and TRBJ1-4; D not resolved. CDR3 length: 17 residues. Trimming cost V 3 bases and J 6 bases, with 19 bases left between them. CDR1 is KGHDR and CDR2 is SFDVKD in the germline V gene. The CDR3 spells CATSDGSSHASDEKLFF. As DNA, the CDR3 is TGTGCCACCAGTGATGGATCTTCACACGCGTCGGATGAAAAACTGTTTTTT.

The V gene is TRBV9, the J gene TRBJ2-3; no clear D gene. V gave up 4 bases and J gave up 7 bases, with 7 bases separating them. The germline gives CDR1 SGDLS, CDR2 YYNGEE. The CDR3 has 11 amino acids. The CDR3 loop is CASSPGYTQYF. The CDR3 coding sequence is TGTGCCAGCAGCCCTGGGTATACGCAGTATTTT.

The chain recombines TRBV24-1 with TRBJ2-7; D perhaps matches TRBD2 (5 bases). Germline CDR1 KGHDR, CDR2 SFDVKD. V was clipped by 6 bases and J by 6 bases, with 17 bases between them. CDR3 length: 14 residues. The CDR3: CATSPRTGFSEQYF. The CDR3 nucleotides are TGTGCCACCAGTCCCAGGACGGGGTTTAGCGAGCAGTACTTC.

This clonotype was detected ten times or more. J is TRBJ2-7 and V is TRBV20-1; weak D call: TRBD2 (5 bases). Germline assignment: CDR1 DFQATT and CDR2 SNEGSKA (reference sequence). Trimming took 5 bases from V and 6 from J, leaving 17 bases between them. The CDR3 length is 13 residues. CDR3 loop: CSAPGIQRSEQYF. The CDR3 bases are TGCAGTGCTCCCGGGATCCAGCGGAGCGAGCAGTACTTC.

This clonotype was counted many times. The chain has TRBV7-9 and TRBJ2-5; no clear D gene. V was pared by 4 bases and J by 0 bases, with 15 bases between. The CDR3 has 16 amino acids. Germline loops: CDR1 SEHNR, CDR2 FQNEAQ (reference sequence). CDR3 region: CASSSHPRAYQETQYF. CDR3 nucleotide sequence: TGTGCCAGCAGCTCTCACCCCCGGGCTTACCAAGAGACCCAGTACTTC.

This clonotype was detected ten times or more. The chain couples TRBV3-1 to TRBJ2-2; 9 bases map to TRBD2. Per the germline V gene, CDR1 is LGHDT and CDR2 is YNNKEL (reference sequence). V dropped 0 bases and J dropped 0; count of bases not matched to a gene: 8. The CDR3 is 19 residues long. CDR3 protein: CASSQDLGAGGPNTGELFF. Written as DNA, the CDR3 is TGTGCCAGCAGCCAAGATCTTGGAGCGGGAGGACCGAACACCGGGGAGCTGTTTTTT.

This clonotype was seen many times. The CDR3 protein is CASSATSASSYEQYF. For the CDR3, the DNA is TGTGCCAGCAGCGCGACTAGCGCGAGCTCCTACGAGCAGTACTTC. This chain connects TRBV11-2 to TRBJ2-7; TRBD2 aligns across 8 bases. The germline gives CDR1 SGHAT, CDR2 FQNNGV. The CDR3 sequence is 15 residues long. V lost 5 bases to trimming and J lost 0 bases; unmatched junction nucleotides: 6.

In this sample, this clonotype turned up a few times. V gene TRBV5-4 combines with J gene TRBJ2-7; 7 bases align to TRBD2. V gave up 1 base and J gave up 7 bases; unmatched junction bases: 5. This CDR3 region has 13 residues. Per the germline V gene, CDR1 is SGHNT and CDR2 is YYREEE (reference sequence). CDR3 nucleotides: TGTGCCAGCAGCTTGAGACTAGCTGGGGAGCAGTACTTC. This translates into CASSLRLAGEQYF.

Many counts were recorded for this clonotype. The chain has TRBV5-4 and TRBJ2-7; 7 positions agree with TRBD1. The CDR3 runs to 14 residues. The V and J ends lost 5 bases and 3 bases, in that order; junction bases with no gene match: 8. The V gene's germline CDR1 is SGHNT and CDR2 YYREEE (reference sequence). In nucleotides, the CDR3 is TGTGCCAGCAGGGACCGGGACAGAATCTACGAGCAGTACTTC. Protein product: CASRDRDRIYEQYF. Filled out from reference TRBV5-4 and TRBJ2-7, the complete variable domain reads ETGVTQSPTHLIKTRGQQVTLRCSSQSGHNTVSWYQQALGQGPQFIFQYYREEENGRGNFPPRFSGLQFPNYSSELNVNALELDDSALYLCASRDRDRIYEQYFGPGTRLTVT.